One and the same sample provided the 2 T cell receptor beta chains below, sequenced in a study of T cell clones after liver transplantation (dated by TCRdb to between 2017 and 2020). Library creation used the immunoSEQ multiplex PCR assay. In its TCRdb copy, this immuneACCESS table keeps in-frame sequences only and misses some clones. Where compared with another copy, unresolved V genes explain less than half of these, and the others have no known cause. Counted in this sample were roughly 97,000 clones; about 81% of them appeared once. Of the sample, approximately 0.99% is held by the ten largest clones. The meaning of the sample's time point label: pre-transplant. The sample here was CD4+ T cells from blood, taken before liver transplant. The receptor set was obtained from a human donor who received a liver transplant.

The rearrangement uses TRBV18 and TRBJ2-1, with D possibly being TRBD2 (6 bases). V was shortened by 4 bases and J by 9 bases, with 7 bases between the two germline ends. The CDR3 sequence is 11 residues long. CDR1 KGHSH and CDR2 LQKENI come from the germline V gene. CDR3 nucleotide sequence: TGTGCCAGCTCACTGGGGGGTGAGCAGTTCTTC. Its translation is CASSLGGEQFF.

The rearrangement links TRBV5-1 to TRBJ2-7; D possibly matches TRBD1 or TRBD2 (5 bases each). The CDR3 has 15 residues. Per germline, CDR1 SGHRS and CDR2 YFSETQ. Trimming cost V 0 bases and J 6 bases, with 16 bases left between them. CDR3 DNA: TGCGCCAGCAGCTTGGGGGACGGTCTAGTCTCCGAGCAGTACTTC. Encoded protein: CASSLGDGLVSEQYF.